Below, 32 T cell receptor beta chains from the same sample are listed, as sequenced in a study of blood T cell repertoires in COVID-19. Using immunoSEQ multiplex PCR, the repertoire was profiled, and TCRdb retains in-frame clones only, with some absent. The repertoire holds roughly 130,000 clones, less than 85% seen once, with 10% to 15% in the top ten. The specimen sequenced was peripheral blood. These TCRs come from a woman between 55 and 75 years old with acute or convalescent COVID-19.

This clone was seen at least ten times. This chain joins TRBV27 and TRBJ1-1; the D is unclear. The germline V and J ends were trimmed by 6 bases and 7 bases, with 9 bases remaining between them. Per germline, CDR1 MNHEY and CDR2 SMNVEV (reference sequence). This CDR3 is built from 11 residues. The CDR3: CASSWRSEAFF. CDR3 coding DNA: TGTGCCAGCAGCTGGAGGAGTGAAGCTTTCTTT.

The chain couples TRBV25-1 to TRBJ2-2; TRBD1 aligns across 7 bases. The CDR3 is made up of 15 amino acids. Per germline, CDR1 MGHDK and CDR2 SYGVNS. V lost 6 bases, J lost 1 base, and 5 bases stayed unmatched. This chain's CDR3 is CASREGQLNTGELFF. The CDR3 region has the DNA TGTGCCAGCAGAGAGGGACAGCTGAACACCGGGGAGCTGTTTTTT.

The rearrangement links TRBV30 to TRBJ1-2, with D unclear. CDR1 and CDR2 (germline): GTSNPN, SVGIG (reference sequence). V was cut by 7 bases and J by 8 bases, with 14 bases left in between. This CDR3 is 11 amino acids long. The CDR3 loop reads CALNPGGGYTF. Written as DNA, the CDR3 is TGTGCCTTGAATCCGGGAGGCGGCTACACCTTC.

The V gene is TRBV27, the J gene TRBJ1-2; D is possibly TRBD1 (5 bases). This CDR3 region has 15 residues. CDR1 is MNHEY, CDR2 SMNVEV, per germline (reference sequence). The germline V and J ends were trimmed by 6 bases and 0 bases, with 14 bases remaining between them. The CDR3 DNA sequence: TGTGCCAGCAGCCCCTTTGGGGCTGCTAACTATGGCTACACCTTC. Amino acid sequence: CASSPFGAANYGYTF.

CDR3 sequence reads: CASSLNRGAGETQYF. CDR3 DNA sequence: TGTGCCAGCAGCTTAAACAGGGGGGCGGGAGAGACCCAGTACTTC. The V and J genes are TRBV5-4 and TRBJ2-5; 8 bases fit TRBD1. Losses at the gene ends were 2 bases for V and 4 bases for J; bases not matched to a gene: 7. From germline, CDR1 is SGHNT and CDR2 YYREEE (reference sequence). CDR3 length: 15 residues.

The chain combines TRBV7-2 with TRBJ2-5, with D tentatively TRBD1 (6 bases). Trimming took off 5 bases at V and 2 bases at J, with 12 bases between the two ends. The CDR3 has 14 residues. CDR1 and CDR2 from the germline V gene are SGHTA and FQGNSA. The CDR3, as DNA: TGTGCCAGCAGCATCTACAGGGCTCAAGAGACCCAGTACTTC. As protein: CASSIYRAQETQYF.

CDR3 residues: CASSTLQGSVGTEAFF. The CDR3 bases are TGTGCCAGCAGCACGCTACAGGGTAGTGTGGGCACTGAAGCTTTCTTT. The V call is TRBV7-9, the J call TRBJ1-1; tentative D call: TRBD1 (6 bases). The CDR3 consists of 16 residues. Germline lookup yields CDR1 SEHNR and CDR2 FQNEAQ (reference sequence). Trimming removed 5 bases at V and 4 bases at J, with 20 bases between. The full variable domain, rest sourced from reference TRBV7-9 and TRBJ1-1, is DTGVSQNPRHKITKRGQNVTFRCDPISEHNRLYWYRQTLGQGPEFLTYFQNEAQLEKSRLLSDRFSAERPKGSFSTLEIQRTEQGDSAMYLCASSTLQGSVGTEAFFGQGTRLTVV.

This clone was seen just once. The rearrangement links TRBV18 to TRBJ1-6, with D unclear. V was clipped by 2 bases and J by 4 bases, with 18 bases between them. This CDR3 is built from 18 residues. The germline V gene has CDR1 KGHSH and CDR2 LQKENI. The CDR3 coding sequence is TGTGCCAGCTCACCAGCCCGAGAAGTCTCACGTTATAATTCACCCCTCCACTTT. Translating it yields CASSPAREVSRYNSPLHF. Full variable domain (missing parts from reference TRBV18 and TRBJ1-6): NAGVMQNPRHLVRRRGQEARLRCSPMKGHSHVYWYRQLPEEGLKFMVYLQKENIIDESGMPKERFSAEFPKEGPSILRIQQVVRGDSAAYFCASSPAREVSRYNSPLHFGNGTRLTVT.

The chain joins TRBV5-1 to TRBJ2-3; 9 bases are shared with TRBD2. CDR1 is SGHRS and CDR2 is YFSETQ in the germline V gene. This CDR3 has 15 amino acids. J lost 4 bases, V lost 1 base, and 4 bases had no gene match. As DNA, the CDR3 is TGCGCCAGCAGCTTGAGCGGGGGGCAATCAGATACGCAGTATTTT. Protein product: CASSLSGGQSDTQYF. Supplemented by reference TRBV5-1 and TRBJ2-3, the full variable domain reads KAGVTQTPRYLIKTRGQQVTLSCSPISGHRSVSWYQQTPGQGLQFLFEYFSETQRNKGNFPGRFSGRQFSNSRSEMNVSTLELGDSALYLCASSLSGGQSDTQYFGPGTRLTVL.

The chain is built from TRBV9 and TRBJ1-3, with D possibly being TRBD1 (5 bases). Trimming left V 4 bases short and J 0 bases short, with 17 bases between. Germline-derived CDR1 and CDR2 are SGDLS and YYNGEE. This CDR3 is 17 amino acids long. CDR3 DNA sequence: TGTGCCAGCAGCCCCACGCGGGGCAGAAGCTCTGGAAACACCATATATTTT. The encoded protein is CASSPTRGRSSGNTIYF.

A single count supports this clone. This chain connects TRBV30 to TRBJ1-5; 7 nucleotides agree with TRBD1. Trimming took 2 bases from V and 6 from J; bases not matched to a gene: 4. CDR3 length equals 13 residues. From germline, CDR1 is GTSNPN and CDR2 SVGIG (reference sequence). The CDR3 DNA reads as TGTGCCTGGAGTCGTACAGGGGTTCAGCCCCAGCATTTT. It encodes CAWSRTGVQPQHF.

V is TRBV5-5 and J is TRBJ1-6; tentative D call: TRBD1 (5 bases). The CDR3 is made up of 14 amino acids. Trimming took off 0 bases at V and 10 bases at J, with 11 bases between the two ends. Germline CDR1 reads SGHKS; CDR2 reads YYEKEE (reference sequence). CDR3 bases: TGTGCCAGCAGCTTGGGGCAGGGAGGATCACCCCTCCACTTT. Its translation: CASSLGQGGSPLHF.

The gene calls are TRBV4-1 and TRBJ1-4; D possibly corresponds to TRBD1 (6 bases). Between the trimmed V and J ends, which lost 4 bases and 10 bases, there was a span of 19 bases. This CDR3 is 15 amino acids long. Germline CDR1 is MGHRA and CDR2 is YSYEKL. CDR3 sequence: CASSPQAGVVVKLFF. CDR3 sequence (DNA): TGCGCCAGCAGCCCTCAGGCAGGGGTAGTCGTAAAACTGTTTTTT.

The chain recombines TRBV10-1 with TRBJ2-2; D is perhaps TRBD1 (6 bases). V lost 5 bases, J lost 2 bases, and 12 bases lay in between. Germline V lookup: CDR1 WNHNN, CDR2 SYGVQD (reference sequence). The CDR3 extends over 15 amino acids. The CDR3 coding sequence is TGCGCCAGCAGTTTCGACAGGACTAACACCGGGGAGCTGTTTTTT. Encoded protein: CASSFDRTNTGELFF.

V is TRBV3-1 (or the pseudogene TRBV3-2) and J is TRBJ2-5; 7 bases agree with TRBD1. V trimming: 5 bases; J trimming: 5 bases; junction bases outside the gene matches: 11. This CDR3 contains 15 residues. Germline assignment: CDR1 LGHDT and CDR2 YNNKEL (reference sequence). The CDR3 loop reads CASSVRDRVEETQYF. The CDR3 DNA follows: TGTGCCAGCAGCGTCCGGGACAGAGTGGAGGAGACCCAGTACTTC.

The chain recombines TRBV5-5 with TRBJ2-3; 10 bases match TRBD1. The CDR3 has 16 residues. With V trimmed by 0 bases and J by 3 bases, 4 bases remained unmatched. Germline values: CDR1 SGHKS, CDR2 YYEKEE (reference sequence). The CDR3 DNA reads as TGTGCCAGCAGCTTGGCGGGGACAGGGGTAACAGATACGCAGTATTTT. Translated, it gives CASSLAGTGVTDTQYF.

V is TRBV10-2 and J is TRBJ1-6; weak D call: TRBD1 (6 bases). CDR3 size: 13 residues. Germline CDR1 reads WSHSY; CDR2 reads SAAADI. V lost 6 bases and J lost 7, with 10 bases in between. The CDR3 coding sequence is TGCGCCAGCAGCAACAGGGCCAATTCACCCCTCCACTTT. It yields the protein CASSNRANSPLHF.

This clone was seen once. The J gene is TRBJ2-3, the V gene TRBV7-9; D gene uncertain. V was shortened by 4 bases and J by 4 bases, with 6 bases between the two germline ends. The CDR3 is 12 residues long. From germline, CDR1 is SEHNR and CDR2 FQNEAQ (reference sequence). The CDR3 DNA is TGTGCCAGCAGCTCAGATTCAGATACGCAGTATTTT. This sequence encodes CASSSDSDTQYF.

The rearrangement joins TRBV6-5 to TRBJ1-2; no reliable D call. Germline V gene lookup returns CDR1 MNHEY and CDR2 SVGAGI. The V gene lost 7 bases and the J gene lost 8 bases, with 14 bases spanning the gap. The CDR3 length is 12 residues. CDR3 nucleotides: TGTGCCAGCACCCGGGGAGGCTGGGGCTACACCTTC. This codes for CASTRGGWGYTF.

Concerning this clone itself: In the same sample, other DNA sequences code for this CDR3. J is TRBJ1-6 and V is TRBV19, with 9 nucleotides matching TRBD1. Per germline, CDR1 LNHDA and CDR2 SQIVND (reference sequence). The CDR3 is 13 amino acids. With 6 bases clipped from V and 7 bases from J, the junction kept 1 base outside the gene matches. The chain's CDR3 is CASRGTGNSPLHF. The CDR3 nucleotides are TGTGCCAGTAGGGGGACAGGGAATTCACCCCTCCACTTT.

The chain recombines TRBV27 with TRBJ1-1, with TRBD1 identical over 7 bases. CDR1 MNHEY and CDR2 SMNVEV come from the germline V gene (reference sequence). The trim removed 2 bases at V and 2 bases at J, leaving 5 bases unmatched. The CDR3 covers 15 residues. The CDR3 loop reads CASSLMRTGNTEAFF. The DNA for the CDR3 is TGTGCCAGCAGTTTAATGCGGACAGGAAACACTGAAGCTTTCTTT.

The chain combines TRBV5-1 with TRBJ1-1, with D tentatively TRBD1 (5 bases). Trimming took 4 bases from V and 0 from J, leaving 13 bases between them. The CDR3 spans 15 residues. Looked up from germline, CDR1 is SGHRS and CDR2 is YFSETQ. The CDR3 region is CASSPIQGVNTEAFF. Written as DNA, the CDR3 is TGCGCCAGCAGCCCGATCCAAGGGGTGAACACTGAAGCTTTCTTT.

This sequence joins TRBV3-1 (or the pseudogene TRBV3-2) and TRBJ2-2; D might be TRBD1 (6 bases). Germline V gene lookup returns CDR1 LGHDT and CDR2 YNNKEL (reference sequence). The CDR3 totals 16 residues. Between the trimmed V and J ends, which lost 4 bases and 6 bases, there was a span of 18 bases. The CDR3 nucleotides are TGTGCCAGCAGCCCCGTAGTTGGACAGACCTCCGGGGAGCTGTTTTTT. Translating gives CASSPVVGQTSGELFF.

The chain is built from TRBV3-1 (or the pseudogene TRBV3-2) and TRBJ2-6; D is perhaps TRBD1 (5 bases). Germline CDR1 LGHDT, CDR2 YNNKEL (reference sequence). The CDR3 covers 14 residues. V lost 4 bases, J lost 1 base, and 5 bases lay in between. The CDR3 here is CASSRQSGANVLTF. CDR3 coding DNA: TGTGCCAGCAGCCGACAGTCTGGGGCCAACGTCCTGACTTTC.

This clone was observed a few times. The V gene is TRBV6-5, the J gene TRBJ1-1; TRBD1 aligns across 8 bases. Germline V gene sequence: CDR1 MNHEY, CDR2 SVGAGI. V trimming: 7 bases; J trimming: 4 bases; junction bases outside the gene matches: 5. The CDR3 runs 13 residues. CDR3 sequence reads: CASTRTGSTEAFF. The CDR3 region has the DNA TGTGCCAGCACCAGGACAGGGTCCACTGAAGCTTTCTTT.

The V and J genes are TRBV12-5 and TRBJ1-1; TRBD1 agrees at 9 bases. The V segment lost 5 bases and the J segment 6 bases; nucleotides outside the gene matches: 16. This CDR3 comprises 17 residues. The V gene's germline CDR1 is LGHNT and CDR2 FRNRAP. In DNA form, the CDR3 reads TGTGCTAGTGGTCCCTTAATTTCCGGGACAGGGTACTCTGAAGCTTTCTTT. It translates to CASGPLISGTGYSEAFF.

The chain joins TRBV24-1 to TRBJ1-2, with D possibly matching TRBD1 (5 bases). Germline-derived CDR1 and CDR2 are KGHDR and SFDVKD. Trimming removed 8 bases at V and 7 bases at J, with 16 bases between. CDR3 length equals 13 residues. CDR3 sequence: CATTAGGNTGYTF. As DNA, the CDR3 is TGTGCCACCACCGCGGGGGGAAACACTGGCTACACCTTC.

The gene calls are TRBV5-1 and TRBJ2-2; 11 bases agree with TRBD2. This CDR3 is 16 amino acids long. Trimming at V came to 0 bases and at J to 4 bases, leaving 2 bases not matched to a gene. Germline loops: CDR1 SGHRS, CDR2 YFSETQ. In DNA, the CDR3 is TGCGCCAGCAGCTTGGGAGGACTAGCGGGCACCGGGGAGCTGTTTTTT. It translates to CASSLGGLAGTGELFF. Filled out from reference TRBV5-1 and TRBJ2-2, the complete variable domain reads KAGVTQTPRYLIKTRGQQVTLSCSPISGHRSVSWYQQTPGQGLQFLFEYFSETQRNKGNFPGRFSGRQFSNSRSEMNVSTLELGDSALYLCASSLGGLAGTGELFFGEGSRLTVL.

This clone appeared a single time. J is TRBJ1-5 and V is TRBV2; D is undetermined. Trimming removed 2 bases from V and 0 bases from J, with 5 bases in between. Germline CDR1 SNHLY, CDR2 FYNNEI. The CDR3 is 14 residues long. The CDR3, as DNA: TGTGCCAGCAGTGAACTCCCTAGCAATCAGCCCCAGCATTTT. Translating gives CASSELPSNQPQHF.

The genes are TRBV19 and TRBJ2-6, with a tentative D call TRBD1 (5 bases). Germline V lookup: CDR1 LNHDA, CDR2 SQIVND (reference sequence). The ends were cut back, 8 bases at V and 0 bases at J, with 14 bases in the middle. This CDR3 is built from 16 residues. The CDR3 here is CASGADVYSGANVLTF. As DNA, the CDR3 is TGTGCCAGTGGGGCGGACGTCTACTCTGGGGCCAACGTCCTGACTTTC.

This chain joins TRBV27 and TRBJ2-4, with a possible D match to TRBD1 (5 bases). This CDR3 contains 14 residues. The V and J ends lost 3 bases and 7 bases respectively, with 13 bases between them. Germline CDR1 and CDR2: MNHEY and SMNVEV (reference sequence). CDR3 sequence (DNA): TGTGCCAGCAGTTTTCGGCAGGGCCTGAACATTCAGTACTTC. It codes for CASSFRQGLNIQYF.

The J gene is TRBJ1-6, the V gene TRBV7-2; no clear D gene. The CDR3 contains 16 residues. Germline CDR1 is SGHTA and CDR2 is FQGNSA. V was cut by 5 bases and J by 0 bases, with 11 bases left in between. In nucleotides, the CDR3 is TGTGCCAGCAGCCTCCAACCGAGCTCCTATAATTCACCCCTCCACTTT. This encodes CASSLQPSSYNSPLHF.